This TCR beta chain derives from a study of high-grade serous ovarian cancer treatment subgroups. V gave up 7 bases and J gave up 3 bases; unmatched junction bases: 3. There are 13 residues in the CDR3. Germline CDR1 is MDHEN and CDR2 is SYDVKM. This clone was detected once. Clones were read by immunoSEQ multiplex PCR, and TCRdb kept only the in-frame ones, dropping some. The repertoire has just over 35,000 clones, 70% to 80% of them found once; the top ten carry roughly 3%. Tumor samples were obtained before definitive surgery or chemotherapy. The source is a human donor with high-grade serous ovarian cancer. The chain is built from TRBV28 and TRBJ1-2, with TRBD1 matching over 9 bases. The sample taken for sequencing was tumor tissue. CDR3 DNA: TGTGCCAGCACGGGGGACAGGGACTATGGCTACACCTTC. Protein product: CASTGDRDYGYTF.